What follows are 20 T cell receptor beta chains derived from one specimen sequenced in a study of T cells in localized non-small cell lung cancer. The repertoire was sequenced with immunoSEQ multiplex PCR; TCRdb's copy has only in-frame clones and lacks some. The sample lists over a thousand clones, 24% occurring once. The material sequenced was normal lung tissue next to the tumor, taken before any cancer treatment. These receptors all come from a female donor over 55 with stage I lung adenocarcinoma.

The chain links TRBV30 to TRBJ1-2; perhaps TRBD1 as D (5 bases). Germline lookup yields CDR1 GTSNPN and CDR2 SVGIG (reference sequence). The CDR3 consists of 13 residues. Between the trimmed V and J ends, which lost 4 bases and 5 bases, there was a span of 14 bases. CDR3 bases: TGTGCCTGGACCAGGGAGCCGATTTATGGCTACACCTTC. It is translated as CAWTREPIYGYTF.

CDR3 protein: CASSIGAGNTIYF. DNA for the CDR3: TGTGCCAGTAGTATAGGGGCTGGAAACACCATATATTTT. The gene calls are TRBV19 and TRBJ1-3, with D uncertain. The CDR3 is made up of 13 amino acids. Germline V gene sequence: CDR1 LNHDA, CDR2 SQIVND (reference sequence). V lost 1 base and J 2 bases, leaving 3 bases between the germline ends.

The chain uses TRBV12-5 and TRBJ2-1, with 11 bases that match TRBD2. V lost 4 bases to trimming and J lost 8 bases; unmatched junction nucleotides: 7. The CDR3 is 15 amino acids. Germline CDR1 LGHNT, CDR2 FRNRAP. The CDR3 bases are TGTGCTAGTGGTTCTGGGACTAGCGGCACCGATGAGCAGTTCTTC. This codes for CASGSGTSGTDEQFF.

This rearrangement joins TRBV2 to TRBJ2-3; 16 bases map to TRBD2. CDR1 is SNHLY, CDR2 FYNNEI, per germline. The CDR3 has 19 residues. V lost 9 bases, J lost 5 bases, and 17 bases stayed unmatched. The DNA for the CDR3 is TGTGCCAGTAGTAAACCGGGACTAGCGGGGGGGCCTTTTCTAGATACGCAGTATTTT. This sequence encodes CASSKPGLAGGPFLDTQYF.

This chain uses TRBV19 with TRBJ1-1; a possible D gene is TRBD1 (5 bases). The V and J ends lost 10 bases and 0 bases respectively, with 12 bases between them. Germline V lookup: CDR1 LNHDA, CDR2 SQIVND (reference sequence). The CDR3 loop spans 13 amino acids. The CDR3 loop reads CAISDRLNTEAFF. CDR3 bases: TGTGCCATTTCAGACAGACTGAACACTGAAGCTTTCTTT.

This CDR3 reads CASSIPGHEQYF. The CDR3 nucleotides read TGTGCCAGTAGTATTCCGGGCCACGAGCAGTACTTC. The chain recombines TRBV19 with TRBJ2-7; D is unresolved. The V end was cut by 3 bases, the J end by 5 bases, with 8 bases between. The length of the CDR3 is 12 residues. The germline gives CDR1 LNHDA, CDR2 SQIVND (reference sequence).

The chain combines TRBV11-3 with TRBJ2-3; 9 bases fit TRBD2. The CDR3 length is 15 residues. In germline, CDR1 is SGHNT, CDR2 YENEEA. V gave up 5 bases and J gave up 5 bases; unmatched junction bases: 8. CDR3 residues: CASSEAGGPRDTQYF. The CDR3, as DNA: TGTGCCAGCAGCGAGGCGGGGGGGCCGAGAGATACGCAGTATTTT.

The chain employs TRBV6-8 and TRBJ1-1, with 7 bases fitting TRBD1. With 5 bases clipped from V and 0 bases from J, the junction kept 6 bases outside the gene matches. Germline values: CDR1 MNHGY, CDR2 SAAAGT. This CDR3 is 15 amino acids long. This CDR3 is CASSPGTALNTEAFF. CDR3 nucleotides: TGTGCCAGCAGTCCCGGGACAGCACTGAACACTGAAGCTTTCTTT.

The gene calls are TRBV6-8 and TRBJ1-2; D is unclear. Germline CDR1 is MNHGY and CDR2 is SAAAGT. V was clipped by 6 bases and J by 3 bases, with 11 bases between them. This CDR3 contains 13 residues. CDR3 sequence (DNA): TGTGCCAGCAGCCCTGAGGCCTACTATGGCTACACCTTC. It yields the protein CASSPEAYYGYTF.

The sample holds one count of this clone. V is TRBV29-1 and J is TRBJ1-2, with TRBD1 as a possible D gene (5 bases). The V and J ends lost 3 bases and 0 bases respectively, with 8 bases between them. The CDR3 consists of 13 residues. Germline-derived CDR1 and CDR2 are SQVTM and ANQGSEA. The CDR3 nucleotides read TGCAGCGTTGACGGGGGGACTAACTATGGCTACACCTTC. Translation: CSVDGGTNYGYTF.

This clone has only a few counts. V usage is TRBV11-3 and J usage is TRBJ1-2, with a possible D match to TRBD1 (6 bases). This CDR3 spans 14 amino acids. From germline, CDR1 is SGHNT and CDR2 YENEEA. Trimming took off 3 bases at V and 4 bases at J, with 12 bases between the two ends. The CDR3: CASSLDRGPYGYTF. CDR3 nucleotide sequence: TGTGCCAGCAGCTTGGACAGAGGGCCCTATGGCTACACCTTC.

V gene TRBV30 combines with J gene TRBJ1-6, with D tentatively TRBD1 (5 bases). From germline, CDR1 is GTSNPN and CDR2 SVGIG (reference sequence). This CDR3 is built from 13 residues. Trimming removed 1 base at V and 7 bases at J, with 8 bases between. The CDR3 sequence: CAWSETANSPLHF. The CDR3 coding sequence is TGTGCCTGGAGTGAGACAGCCAATTCACCCCTCCACTTT.

The rearrangement links TRBV29-1 to TRBJ2-5; D might be TRBD2 (7 bases). Trimming took 3 bases from V and 4 from J, leaving 12 bases between them. This CDR3 contains 13 residues. Germline CDR1 reads SQVTM; CDR2 reads ANQGSEA. The CDR3 nucleotides are TGCAGCGTTGACAGGGGAGGGAGAGAGACCCAGTACTTC. Protein sequence: CSVDRGGRETQYF.

By sample fraction, this clone is large. The J gene is TRBJ2-1, the V gene TRBV6-8, with D tentatively TRBD1 (5 bases). V was cut by 5 bases and J by 3 bases, with 17 bases left in between. Germline V gene data show CDR1 as MNHGY and CDR2 as SAAAGT. The CDR3 sequence is 16 residues long. The CDR3 reads CASSVAGQSYYNEQFF. Here the CDR3 DNA reads TGTGCCAGCAGTGTGGCAGGGCAATCGTACTACAATGAGCAGTTCTTC.

The rearrangement joins TRBV7-1 to TRBJ2-7; D might be TRBD2 (6 bases). TRBV7-1 is an ORF, and what it does is uncertain. This CDR3 has 14 amino acids. Trimming left V 4 bases short and J 3 bases short, with 13 bases between. CDR3 residues: CASSFTAGRYEQYF. The CDR3 region has the DNA TGTGCCAGCAGCTTTACGGCGGGACGCTACGAGCAGTACTTC.

The V call is TRBV23-1, the J call TRBJ2-7, with D maybe TRBD2 (5 bases). TRBV23-1 is an ORF, and what it does is uncertain. The V end lost 3 bases, the J end lost 3 bases, and 15 bases lay between the germline ends. The CDR3 covers 15 residues. The CDR3 reads CASSHRQDSNYEQYF. The CDR3 DNA follows: TGCGCCAGCAGTCACCGGCAGGACTCCAACTACGAGCAGTACTTC.

The rearrangement uses TRBV30 and TRBJ2-3; TRBD2 aligns across 8 bases. In germline, CDR1 is GTSNPN, CDR2 SVGIG (reference sequence). The CDR3 contains 13 residues. V trimming: 2 bases; J trimming: 9 bases; junction bases outside the gene matches: 7. The CDR3 nucleotides are TGTGCCTGGAGTATAATAGCGGGAAGGACGCAGTATTTT. Amino acid sequence: CAWSIIAGRTQYF. Based on the CDR3 plus reference TRBV30 and TRBJ2-3, the full variable domain is SQTIHQWPATLVQPVGSPLSLECTVEGTSNPNLYWYRQAAGRGLQLLFYSVGIGQISSEVPQNLSASRPQDRQFILSSKKLLLSDSGFYLCAWSIIAGRTQYFGPGTRLTVL.

In this sample, this clone turned up a few times. The chain uses TRBV25-1 and TRBJ2-1; a possible D gene is TRBD1 (6 bases). Germline V gene data show CDR1 as MGHDK and CDR2 as SYGVNS. The V gene lost 6 bases and the J gene lost 8 bases, with 11 bases spanning the gap. CDR3 length: 12 residues. CDR3 amino acids: CASRQGLYEQFF. CDR3 DNA sequence: TGTGCCAGCAGGCAGGGGCTCTATGAGCAGTTCTTC.

The chain has TRBV2 and TRBJ1-3; no reliable D call. CDR3 length: 17 amino acids. Between the trimmed V and J ends, which lost 6 bases and 0 bases, there was a span of 18 bases. Per the germline V gene, CDR1 is SNHLY and CDR2 is FYNNEI. The CDR3 spells CASSEGPKISSGNTIYF. In DNA, the CDR3 is TGTGCCAGCAGCGAGGGTCCTAAAATTAGCTCTGGAAACACCATATATTTT.

This clone showed up just a few times. The chain uses TRBV18 and TRBJ1-3; D uncertain. Germline V CDR1 and CDR2: KGHSH, LQKENI. Trimming shortened V by 2 bases and J by 1 base, and 15 bases separated the two germline ends. CDR3 length: 17 amino acids. The CDR3 DNA reads as TGTGCCAGCTCACCATCGGCGGGTACTTTTTCTGGAAACACCATATATTTT. Its protein is CASSPSAGTFSGNTIYF.